These 29 T cell receptor beta chains were sequenced from one sample in a study of control samples from healthy donors and cancer patients. TCRdb's copy holds only in-frame clones and misses some; the assay was immunoSEQ multiplex PCR. This table has roughly 100,000 clones, roughly 85% appearing once. Sample: blood. The source of these receptors is a woman aged 45 to 65 in good health.

The chain carries TRBV28 and TRBJ1-5, with 10 bases matching TRBD1. This CDR3 has 16 residues. Germline-derived CDR1 and CDR2 are MDHEN and SYDVKM. Trimming took 6 bases from V and 5 from J; bases not matched to a gene: 10. As DNA, the CDR3 is TGTGCCAGCAGCCGGAAGGGACAGGGGAACGATCAGCCCCAGCATTTT. Translated: CASSRKGQGNDQPQHF.

The rearrangement uses TRBV7-3 and TRBJ2-7, with TRBD2 identical over 10 bases. Germline-derived CDR1 and CDR2 are SGHTA and FQGTGA. The CDR3 covers 15 residues. V shed 5 bases and J 5 bases; nucleotides not matched to a gene: 9. The CDR3 is CASSRGLAGVDEQYF. The CDR3, as DNA: TGTGCCAGCAGCCGGGGGCTAGCGGGAGTCGACGAGCAGTACTTC.

The genes are TRBV28 and TRBJ2-5; D gene unclear. Trimming took 2 bases from V and 2 from J, leaving 9 bases between them. Germline CDR1 is MDHEN and CDR2 is SYDVKM. The CDR3 extends over 14 amino acids. As DNA, the CDR3 is TGTGCCAGCAGTTTAAGTCGACTTCAAGAGACCCAGTACTTC. It yields the protein CASSLSRLQETQYF.

The chain links TRBV2 to TRBJ2-7; 10 bases are a match to TRBD1. V was clipped by 4 bases and J by 6 bases; unmatched bases: 3. The CDR3 has 13 amino acids. Looked up from germline, CDR1 is SNHLY and CDR2 is FYNNEI. The CDR3 nucleotides read TGTGCCAGCAGTGGGACAGGGGGGCGCGAGCAGTACTTC. Protein sequence: CASSGTGGREQYF.

The chain has TRBV3-1 (or the pseudogene TRBV3-2) and TRBJ2-1; possible D gene TRBD1, 6 bases. The CDR3 totals 14 residues. Germline loops: CDR1 LGHDT, CDR2 YNNKEL (reference sequence). V dropped 5 bases and J dropped 4 bases, with 12 bases sitting between them. This CDR3 reads CASSTQDSYNEQFF. CDR3 nucleotides: TGTGCCAGCAGCACCCAGGACAGTTACAATGAGCAGTTCTTC.

The rearrangement uses TRBV7-2 and TRBJ2-7; 7 bases map to TRBD2. The CDR3 sequence is 14 residues long. The junction had 11 bases not matched to a gene; V was cut back by 5 bases and J by 7 bases. CDR1 and CDR2 (germline): SGHTA, FQGNSA. Here the CDR3 reads CASSRDYGSGEQYF. In DNA form, the CDR3 reads TGTGCCAGCAGCCGGGACTATGGGAGTGGTGAGCAGTACTTC.

The V call is TRBV12-3 or TRBV12-4, the J call TRBJ1-1; 7 bases are shared with TRBD1. The CDR3 is made up of 13 amino acids. With V trimmed by 3 bases and J by 7 bases, 5 bases remained unmatched. The DNA for the CDR3 is TGTGCCAGCAGTTTCGGACAGGACTTTGAAGCTTTCTTT. Amino acids: CASSFGQDFEAFF.

This clone occurred once. The identical CDR3 is also encoded by other nucleotide sequences in the sample. The chain uses TRBV2 and TRBJ2-5; 11 bases align to TRBD2. The CDR3 is made up of 15 amino acids. V lost 4 bases to trimming and J lost 0 bases; unmatched junction nucleotides: 1. Per the germline V gene, CDR1 is SNHLY and CDR2 is FYNNEI. CDR3 nucleotide sequence: TGTGCCAGCAGTGGGACTAGCGGGTACCAAGAGACCCAGTACTTC. This encodes CASSGTSGYQETQYF.

This clone was seen once. This chain connects TRBV18 to TRBJ1-2; no clear D. The length of the CDR3 is 13 residues. With 5 bases removed from V and 3 bases from J, the gap between germline ends came to 10 bases. CDR1 KGHSH and CDR2 LQKENI come from the germline V gene. The CDR3: CASSLGPYYGYTF. CDR3 in DNA: TGTGCCAGCTCATTAGGGCCTTACTATGGCTACACCTTC.

This clone was observed a handful of times. The chain is built from TRBV6-7 and TRBJ1-1; TRBD1 might be the D (6 bases). TRBV6-7 is labeled an ORF, and its function is uncertain. The CDR3 runs 17 residues. Trimming pared 6 bases from V and 0 bases from J, leaving 20 bases between. The CDR3 region is CASSSTVKRGMNTEAFF. The CDR3 coding sequence is TGTGCCAGCAGCTCCACGGTCAAAAGGGGGATGAACACTGAAGCTTTCTTT.

This clone has more than one count but fewer than ten. This chain connects TRBV5-1 to TRBJ2-1; 8 bases fit TRBD1. Germline CDR1 and CDR2: SGHRS and YFSETQ. The CDR3 contains 15 residues. With 4 bases clipped from V and 4 bases from J, the junction kept 7 bases outside the gene matches. CDR3 residues: CASSTGQALYNEQFF. In DNA, the CDR3 is TGCGCCAGCAGCACGGGACAGGCATTGTACAATGAGCAGTTCTTC. Full variable domain (rest looked up from reference TRBV5-1 and TRBJ2-1): KAGVTQTPRYLIKTRGQQVTLSCSPISGHRSVSWYQQTPGQGLQFLFEYFSETQRNKGNFPGRFSGRQFSNSRSEMNVSTLELGDSALYLCASSTGQALYNEQFFGPGTRLTVL.

The V gene is TRBV5-1, the J gene TRBJ2-7, with 8 bases that match TRBD1. Germline CDR1 SGHRS, CDR2 YFSETQ. Germline trimming cut 0 bases from V and 4 bases from J; bases unmatched to any gene: 18. The CDR3 length is 19 residues. The CDR3 DNA is TGCGCCAGCAGCTTGGCCCAAAGTCAGACAGGGGCGTATCTTTACGAGCAGTACTTC. Its translation: CASSLAQSQTGAYLYEQYF.

This chain joins TRBV9 and TRBJ2-7; 7 nucleotides match TRBD2. V shed 2 bases and J 3 bases; nucleotides not matched to a gene: 5. CDR3 length: 14 amino acids. CDR1 and CDR2 from the germline V gene are SGDLS and YYNGEE. This chain's CDR3 is CASSVGREGYEQYF. DNA of the CDR3: TGTGCCAGCAGCGTGGGCAGGGAGGGCTACGAGCAGTACTTC. Full variable domain (remainder filled in from reference TRBV9 and TRBJ2-7): DSGVTQTPKHLITATGQRVTLRCSPRSGDLSVYWYQQSLDQGLQFLIQYYNGEERAKGNILERFSAQQFPDLHSELNLSSLELGDSALYFCASSVGREGYEQYFGPGTRLTVT.

The V gene is TRBV4-2, the J gene TRBJ1-5; D call uncertain. Germline-derived CDR1 and CDR2 are LGHNA and YNFKEQ. V was clipped by 1 base and J by 1 base, with 5 bases between them. The CDR3 totals 14 residues. CDR3 amino acids: CASSQGQSNQPQHF. Written as DNA, the CDR3 is TGTGCCAGCAGCCAAGGGCAGAGCAATCAGCCCCAGCATTTT.

V usage is TRBV27 and J usage is TRBJ2-7; TRBD1 aligns across 11 bases. This CDR3 comprises 15 residues. J gave up 4 bases and V 4 bases, and 6 bases lay outside the gene matches. Germline loops: CDR1 MNHEY, CDR2 SMNVEV (reference sequence). CDR3: CASSYGQGAMYEQYF. In DNA form, the CDR3 reads TGTGCCAGCAGTTACGGACAGGGGGCGATGTACGAGCAGTACTTC.

The chain joins TRBV19 to TRBJ1-5; D not resolved. The CDR3 is 15 amino acids. Germline-derived CDR1 and CDR2 are LNHDA and SQIVND (reference sequence). V was trimmed by 3 bases and J by 4 bases, leaving 13 bases between them. In DNA form, the CDR3 reads TGTGCCAGTAGTATTGAGGCAGGACCGAATCAGCCCCAGCATTTT. Translated: CASSIEAGPNQPQHF.

V usage is TRBV4-3 and J usage is TRBJ2-4, with TRBD1 identical over 7 bases. Germline CDR1 LGHNA, CDR2 YSLEER. The CDR3 loop spans 16 amino acids. V shed 0 bases, J shed 2 bases, and the junction held 4 bases outside the gene matches. The CDR3 region is CASSQDVTGPKNIQYF. CDR3 bases: TGCGCCAGCAGCCAAGATGTGACAGGGCCCAAAAACATTCAGTACTTC.

This clone came up a few times. Other DNA sequences within the sample encode an identical CDR3. The J gene is TRBJ1-1, the V gene TRBV6-2 or TRBV6-3; perhaps TRBD1 as D (5 bases). CDR1 MNHEY and CDR2 SVGEGT come from the germline V gene. V shed 6 bases and J shed 5 bases, with 7 bases lying between them. CDR3 size: 11 residues. CDR3 nucleotides: TGTGCCAGCAGCCAGGGAACTGAAGCTTTCTTT. This encodes CASSQGTEAFF.

This clone turned up a few times. This chain links TRBV19 with TRBJ2-7, with TRBD1 as a possible D gene (6 bases). Germline assignment: CDR1 LNHDA and CDR2 SQIVND (reference sequence). V shed 3 bases and J shed 4 bases, with 13 bases lying between them. CDR3 length equals 14 residues. The chain's CDR3 is CASSMRGIGYEQYF. CDR3 nucleotides: TGTGCCAGTAGTATGAGGGGGATTGGGTACGAGCAGTACTTC.

The rearrangement joins TRBV5-6 to TRBJ1-4, with D perhaps matching TRBD1 (6 bases). This CDR3 comprises 15 residues. CDR1 and CDR2 (germline): SGHDT, YYEEEE. The ends were cut back, 4 bases at V and 7 bases at J, with 17 bases in the middle. The chain's CDR3 is CASSAQGGWSEKLFF. In nucleotides, the CDR3 is TGTGCCAGCAGCGCACAGGGAGGATGGAGTGAAAAACTGTTTTTT.

The chain uses TRBV30 and TRBJ2-2, with 9 bases fitting TRBD1. Germline V CDR1 and CDR2: GTSNPN, SVGIG (reference sequence). The CDR3 contains 13 residues. V lost 8 bases, J lost 7 bases, and 8 bases stayed unmatched. The DNA of the CDR3 is TGTGCCCTGACAGGGGGTTTAAACGGGGAGCTGTTTTTT. It specifies CALTGGLNGELFF.

The V and J genes are TRBV4-2 and TRBJ1-2; D unclear. CDR1 is LGHNA, CDR2 YNFKEQ, per germline. This CDR3 region has 16 residues. Trimming took off 0 bases at V and 3 bases at J, with 14 bases between the two ends. The CDR3 DNA reads TGTGCCAGCAGCCAAGATCAACTTAATCGAGACTATGGCTACACCTTC. Protein: CASSQDQLNRDYGYTF.

This chain connects TRBV28 to TRBJ2-7; TRBD2 agrees at 11 bases. CDR3 length equals 16 residues. The germline CDR1 and CDR2 sequences are MDHEN and SYDVKM. With 6 bases clipped from V and 1 base from J, the junction kept 8 bases outside the gene matches. The CDR3: CASRLTGTSGSYEQYF. For the CDR3, the DNA is TGTGCCAGCAGACTAACCGGGACTAGCGGATCCTACGAGCAGTACTTC.

This clone occurred once. The rearrangement joins TRBV4-3 to TRBJ2-5, with 10 nucleotides matching TRBD2. The germline CDR1 and CDR2 sequences are LGHNA and YSLEER. CDR3 length: 16 amino acids. V lost 0 bases to trimming and J lost 7 bases; unmatched junction nucleotides: 8. CDR3 bases: TGCGCCAGCAGCCAAGATGCTAGCGGGGGATCGGGGACCCAGTACTTC. It encodes CASSQDASGGSGTQYF.

CDR3 nucleotides: TGTGCCAGCAGCTTAGTTTCGGACAGGGAGAACACTGAAGCTTTCTTT. Encoded protein: CASSLVSDRENTEAFF. The genes are TRBV7-8 and TRBJ1-1; TRBD1 aligns across 8 bases. The V gene's germline CDR1 is SGHVS and CDR2 FQNEAQ. J lost 1 base, V lost 1 base, and 5 bases had no gene match. The CDR3 is made up of 16 amino acids.

The rearrangement joins TRBV29-1 to TRBJ1-3; D gene unclear. Germline V gene lookup returns CDR1 SQVTM and CDR2 ANQGSEA. This CDR3 spans 17 amino acids. The germline V and J ends were trimmed by 2 bases and 2 bases, with 19 bases remaining between them. CDR3 sequence: CSVEFSSRSGTGNTIYF. Here the CDR3 DNA reads TGCAGCGTTGAATTTAGTAGCAGGTCGGGCACTGGAAACACCATATATTTT.

This chain connects TRBV14 to TRBJ2-1, with a possible D match to TRBD2 (5 bases). The CDR3 length is 13 residues. V lost 4 bases and J lost 8, with 12 bases in between. Germline-derived CDR1 and CDR2 are SGHDN and FVKESK. CDR3 residues: CASSLFTRDEQFF. CDR3 nucleotides: TGTGCCAGCAGCCTTTTCACTAGGGATGAGCAGTTCTTC.

This chain joins TRBV5-6 and TRBJ1-6; 9 bases agree with TRBD1. In germline, CDR1 is SGHDT, CDR2 YYEEEE. The CDR3 totals 16 residues. J lost 6 bases, V lost 4 bases, and 8 bases had no gene match. CDR3 residues: CASSPGTGSGNSPLHF. CDR3 nucleotide sequence: TGTGCCAGCAGCCCCGGGACAGGGAGTGGTAATTCACCCCTCCACTTT.

The gene calls are TRBV5-1 and TRBJ2-7; TRBD1 matches 10 bases. With the DNA end fitting TRBJ2-5 better, the J assignment may be wrong. The CDR3 covers 14 residues. CDR1 and CDR2 from the germline V gene are SGHRS and YFSETQ. CDR3 sequence reads: CASSLGTGVETQYF. CDR3 DNA sequence: TGCGCCAGCAGCTTAGGGACAGGGGTAGAGACCCAGTACTTC.